This is a list of T cell receptor beta chains from one sample in a study of blood T cell repertoires in COVID-19. Assay used: immunoSEQ multiplex PCR; TCRdb lists only in-frame clones, some missing. The table records approximately 180,000 clones, approximately 79% of them present only once. The sequenced sample consisted of peripheral blood. These TCRs come from a woman aged 70-85 years with acute or convalescent COVID-19. Both conserved end residues are part of each CDR3. Clone size, where shown, is once, few, many, or a class for clones that have expanded.

CDR3aa: CASSGGSIGYNEQFF
v_gene: TRBV9
j_gene: TRBJ2-1
abundance: -
len: 15

CDR3aa: CASSDRREAYEQYF
v_gene: TRBV6-1
j_gene: TRBJ2-7
abundance: -
len: 14

CDR3aa: CASSWTGDSYEQYF
v_gene: TRBV18
j_gene: TRBJ2-7
abundance: -
len: 14

CDR3aa: CASSYDPGYNEQFF
v_gene: TRBV6-5
j_gene: TRBJ2-1
abundance: -
len: 14

CDR3aa: CASSQDAASGNEQFF
v_gene: TRBV4-1
j_gene: TRBJ2-1
abundance: -
len: 15

CDR3aa: CASSFLGQGADEQYF
v_gene: TRBV5-6
j_gene: TRBJ2-7
abundance: -
len: 15

CDR3aa: CASSELNEQFF
v_gene: TRBV2
j_gene: TRBJ2-1
abundance: -
len: 11

CDR3aa: CASSGTGTDTQYF
v_gene: TRBV7-9
j_gene: TRBJ2-3
abundance: -
len: 13

CDR3aa: CASSVDLAGGYIQYF
v_gene: TRBV9
j_gene: TRBJ2-4
abundance: -
len: 15

CDR3aa: CASSQNIGVGGYTF
v_gene: TRBV3-1/TRBV3-2
j_gene: TRBJ1-2
abundance: few
len: 14

CDR3aa: CASNFGLAYEQYF
v_gene: TRBV19
j_gene: TRBJ2-7
abundance: -
len: 13

CDR3aa: CASSLGRGGSYEQYF
v_gene: TRBV11-3
j_gene: TRBJ2-7
abundance: -
len: 15

CDR3aa: CASSRTGRDGFSNQPQHF
v_gene: TRBV27
j_gene: TRBJ1-5
abundance: -
len: 18

CDR3aa: CASRSRGYRTQYF
v_gene: TRBV3-1/TRBV3-2
j_gene: TRBJ2-5
abundance: -
len: 13

CDR3aa: CASSRRDEKLFF
v_gene: TRBV21-1
j_gene: TRBJ1-4
abundance: -
len: 12

CDR3aa: CASSSLTGLPGVRNTEAFF
v_gene: TRBV7-2
j_gene: TRBJ1-1
abundance: -
len: 19

CDR3aa: CASSLARWGLGEKLFF
v_gene: TRBV7-9
j_gene: TRBJ1-4
abundance: once
len: 16

CDR3aa: CASSEEPGLLGVGYTF
v_gene: TRBV6-1
j_gene: TRBJ1-2
abundance: -
len: 16

CDR3aa: CASSFNNEQFF
v_gene: TRBV5-6
j_gene: TRBJ2-1
abundance: -
len: 11

CDR3aa: CATSGSLAGLYNEQFF
v_gene: TRBV24-1
j_gene: TRBJ2-1
abundance: -
len: 16

CDR3aa: CASSAGFGLAGDEQFF
v_gene: TRBV6-1
j_gene: TRBJ2-1
abundance: once
len: 16

CDR3aa: CASSIQGGNYGYTF
v_gene: TRBV19
j_gene: TRBJ1-2
abundance: -
len: 14

CDR3aa: CASRADGDYGYTF
v_gene: TRBV6-5
j_gene: TRBJ1-2
abundance: -
len: 13

CDR3aa: CSGSRGNQETQYF
v_gene: TRBV29-1
j_gene: TRBJ2-5
abundance: few
len: 13

CDR3aa: CASSSRTSGRMTTGELFF
v_gene: TRBV7-8
j_gene: TRBJ2-2
abundance: -
len: 18

CDR3aa: CASSYSGTSGRNSYEQYF
v_gene: TRBV6-2/TRBV6-3
j_gene: TRBJ2-7
abundance: -
len: 18

CDR3aa: CASSKRGTGNEKLFF
v_gene: TRBV28
j_gene: TRBJ1-4
abundance: -
len: 15

CDR3aa: CASGLAENTGELFF
v_gene: TRBV2
j_gene: TRBJ2-2
abundance: -
len: 14

CDR3aa: CASSLSLTRGMNTEAFF
v_gene: TRBV5-6
j_gene: TRBJ1-1
abundance: -
len: 17

CDR3aa: CASSRQFEAFF
v_gene: TRBV2
j_gene: TRBJ1-1
abundance: once
len: 11

CDR3aa: CASSISAGGYGYTF
v_gene: TRBV19
j_gene: TRBJ1-2
abundance: few
len: 14

CDR3aa: CASSKEGPLAGGPRETQYF
v_gene: TRBV21-1
j_gene: TRBJ2-5
abundance: few
len: 19

CDR3aa: CASSFAGSNEKLFF
v_gene: TRBV5-5
j_gene: TRBJ1-4
abundance: -
len: 14

CDR3aa: CASSVTSGRSFGELFF
v_gene: TRBV9
j_gene: TRBJ2-2
abundance: -
len: 16

CDR3aa: CASYRGGTGSYEQYF
v_gene: TRBV27
j_gene: TRBJ2-7
abundance: -
len: 15

CDR3aa: CAWSVGTETGELFF
v_gene: TRBV30
j_gene: TRBJ2-2
abundance: -
len: 14